A single sample is the source of the 11 T cell receptor beta chains below, sequenced in a study of T cells in Graves' hyperthyroidism and ophthalmopathy. RNA transcripts gave rise to amplified TCR beta CDR3 regions. Initially, a first-round RT-PCR of the TCR CDR3 employed the HTBI primer set. TCRdb recomputed calls from the multiplex PCR reads with MiXCR, one row per CDR3 protein. This sample has around 300,000 distinct CDR3 sequences, with roughly 13% found just once. Sample: blood. The source of these receptors is a woman aged 30 to 39 with Graves' hyperthyroidism that later progressed to Graves' ophthalmopathy.

The rearrangement uses TRBV5-5 and TRBJ1-4; TRBD1 matches at 10 bases. V trimming: 5 bases; J trimming: 7 bases; junction bases outside the gene matches: 8. The CDR3 runs 15 residues. Looked up from germline, CDR1 is SGHKS and CDR2 is YYEKEE (reference sequence). For the CDR3, the DNA is TGTGCCAGCAGTCAACCGGGACAGGGGAGTGAAAAACTGTTTTTT. Residues: CASSQPGQGSEKLFF.

This clonotype showed up many times. The chain links TRBV28 to TRBJ2-7; tentatively, D is TRBD2 (6 bases). Germline loops: CDR1 MDHEN, CDR2 SYDVKM. This CDR3 is built from 15 residues. Trimming pared 8 bases from V and 1 base from J, leaving 18 bases between. This CDR3 reads CASVNSGISSYEQYF. CDR3 nucleotides: TGTGCCAGCGTCAATAGCGGTATATCATCCTACGAGCAGTACTTC.

Comments on this clonotype: A read error may explain this, as a much larger clone is one base away. The rearrangement uses TRBV30 and TRBJ1-3, with a weak D call TRBD1 (5 bases). Per the germline V gene, CDR1 is GTSNPN and CDR2 is SVGIG (reference sequence). V was shortened by 8 bases and J by 2 bases, with 19 bases between the two germline ends. The CDR3 spans 15 residues. CDR3 coding DNA: TGTGCCCAAATATCGATGGTAGGGGCTGGAAACACCATATATTTT. Residues: CAQISMVGAGNTIYF.

This clonotype was seen at least ten times. The V and J genes are TRBV18 and TRBJ2-3; TRBD2 aligns across 7 bases. This CDR3 comprises 15 residues. Germline-derived CDR1 and CDR2 are KGHSH and LQKENI. The V segment lost 4 bases and the J segment 3 bases; nucleotides outside the gene matches: 7. In DNA form, the CDR3 reads TGTGCCAGCTCACTTACTAGCGCCATAACAGATACGCAGTATTTT. This sequence encodes CASSLTSAITDTQYF.

J is TRBJ1-3 and V is TRBV12-3 or TRBV12-4, with TRBD1 as a possible D gene (5 bases). V dropped 6 bases and J dropped 8 bases, with 20 bases sitting between them. The CDR3 contains 15 residues. CDR3 in amino acids: CASSQGPGTTYTIYF. The CDR3 bases are TGTGCCAGCAGCCAAGGGCCCGGGACGACCTACACCATATATTTT.

This clonotype appeared many times. The rearrangement links TRBV24-1 to TRBJ1-1; no firm D call. The CDR3 contains 13 residues. Trimming took 7 bases from V and 1 from J, leaving 9 bases between them. The germline CDR1 and CDR2 sequences are KGHDR and SFDVKD. The CDR3 DNA reads as TGTGCCACCAGAACCTCGGGGAACACTGAAGCTTTCTTT. Its translation is CATRTSGNTEAFF.

This clonotype has only a few counts. An end of the junction differs from the germline gene, which may be a read error. The gene calls are TRBV20-1 and TRBJ2-1; TRBD2 might be the D (5 bases). The germline V gene has CDR1 DFQATT and CDR2 SNEGSKA (reference sequence). The CDR3 has 14 residues. CDR3 in amino acids: CSARDSHSFNEQFF. The CDR3 nucleotides read TGCAGTGCTAGGGACTCCCACTCCTTCAATGAGCAGTTCTTC.

This clonotype came up many times. This rearrangement joins TRBV6-2 or TRBV6-3 to TRBJ2-1; 9 bases line up with TRBD1. The CDR3 contains 16 residues. With V trimmed by 6 bases and J by 8 bases, 14 bases remained unmatched. Germline V CDR1 and CDR2: MNHEY, SVGEGT. This CDR3 is CASRRGGGQGGYEQFF. For the CDR3, the DNA is TGTGCCAGCAGGAGGGGTGGGGGACAGGGAGGATATGAGCAGTTCTTC.

This clonotype was counted many times. This CDR3 is CAISESQSYNSPLHF. CDR3 DNA sequence: TGTGCCATCAGTGAGTCACAGAGCTATAATTCACCCCTCCACTTT. J is TRBJ1-6 and V is TRBV10-3, with D hard to call. The V end lost 0 bases, the J end lost 3 bases, and 6 bases lay between the germline ends. Germline CDR1 reads ENHRY; CDR2 reads SYGVKD. The CDR3 totals 15 residues.

This clonotype was recorded at least ten times. The V and J genes are TRBV29-1 and TRBJ1-2; tentative D call: TRBD1 (5 bases). The CDR3 is 13 residues long. Germline V gives CDR1 SQVTM, CDR2 ANQGSEA. Trimming removed 7 bases from V and 0 bases from J, with 12 bases in between. CDR3 loop: CSAWDGTNYGYTF. The CDR3 DNA reads TGCAGCGCCTGGGACGGGACTAACTATGGCTACACCTTC.

This clonotype has ten or more counts. Written as DNA, the CDR3 is TGTGCCAGCAGCCGGGGACTAGCGGGAGGAGAGACCCAGTACTTC. This sequence encodes CASSRGLAGGETQYF. V is TRBV28 and J is TRBJ2-5; 15 nucleotides align to TRBD2. Trimming removed 6 bases from V and 4 bases from J; junction bases left unmatched: 3. The CDR3 extends over 15 amino acids. The germline V gene encodes CDR1 MDHEN and CDR2 SYDVKM.